This T cell receptor beta chain was found in a study of T cell changes during pregnancy in multiple sclerosis. The CDR3 is made up of 13 amino acids. CDR1 and CDR2 (germline): MNHNY, SVGAGI (reference sequence). V dropped 6 bases and J dropped 5; count of bases not matched to a gene: 5. TCRdb's copy holds only in-frame clones and misses some; the assay was immunoSEQ multiplex PCR. The table lists tens of thousands of clones, roughly 95% of them singletons, with roughly 1.4% in the top ten. This clone was seen just once. This sequence originates from a female donor in good health, enrolled as a control in a pregnancy study. This sequence joins TRBV6-6 and TRBJ2-5, with TRBD2 identical over 8 bases. This specimen consisted of peripheral blood, obtained in the third trimester of pregnancy. The DNA of the CDR3 is TGTGCCAGCAGCCCACCGGGGGGGGAGACCCAGTACTTC. Translation gives CASSPPGGETQYF.